The clone carrying this T cell receptor (beta chain) was counted ten times or more. Its specificity is unknown. This sample was included in a study of blood T cells in healthy people across ages. Notes on the study in general: Roughly linear age-related decline in beta diversity appeared, significant by age around 42.

A second about 7 to 11 cycle PCR used barcoded and J-beta primers. Each of the samples gave a minimum of 2.5 million paired-end reads that contained CDR3. Each CDR3 protein gets one entry after TCRdb re-called the 5' RACE reads with MiXCR. Here the sample spans 850,000 or so distinct CDR3 sequences, about 30% being singletons. The CDR3 loop spans 14 amino acids. In germline, CDR1 is LNHDA, CDR2 SQIVND (reference sequence). Trimming stripped 6 bases from V and 4 bases from J, with 15 bases between. The draw of peripheral blood yielded approximately 10 milliliters from each donor. This sequence was found in a woman aged 80 or over in good health. The material sequenced was blood. The chain recombines TRBV19 with TRBJ2-5; D is ambiguous. The CDR3 coding sequence is TGTGCCAGTAGCCCCGGAGACGGTATAGAGACCCAGTACTTC. Its translation is CASSPGDGIETQYF.